The 3 T cell receptor beta chains below all came from one sample that was sequenced in a study of shared clonotypes between healthy human individuals. Repertoires were generated with immunoSEQ multiplex PCR, while TCRdb's copy carries only in-frame clones and drops some. In the table there are fewer than 1.6 million clones, 98% of which are singletons. The sample was naive CD4+ T cells sorted from blood. Described subset: CD45RA+ positively selected. These receptors came from a man in his thirties or forties in good health.

V gene TRBV28 combines with J gene TRBJ2-1; 10 positions match TRBD2. V lost 3 bases, J lost 12 bases, and 23 bases stayed unmatched. Germline-derived CDR1 and CDR2 are MDHEN and SYDVKM. The CDR3 runs to 19 residues. The CDR3 DNA is TGTGCCAGCAGTTTGACGCTTGATAAGGTGGCTAGCGGGAGCTTGGGGCAGTTCTTC. It yields the protein CASSLTLDKVASGSLGQFF.

The rearrangement uses TRBV28 and TRBJ1-2, with 8 positions matching TRBD1. Germline values: CDR1 MDHEN, CDR2 SYDVKM. There are 13 residues in the CDR3. The V gene end was trimmed by 3 bases and the J gene end by 6 bases; junction bases not matched to a gene: 3. The CDR3 loop reads CASSFRGHNGYTF. In DNA form, the CDR3 reads TGTGCCAGCAGTTTCAGGGGGCACAATGGCTACACCTTC.

This rearrangement joins TRBV19 to TRBJ2-1; 11 nucleotides align to TRBD2. The CDR3 loop spans 15 amino acids. Per the germline V gene, CDR1 is LNHDA and CDR2 is SQIVND (reference sequence). The ends lost 7 bases at V and 5 bases at J; junction bases unmatched: 7. The DNA for the CDR3 is TGTGCCAGTACCCAAGGACTAGCGGGCCACAATGAGCAGTTCTTC. Amino acids: CASTQGLAGHNEQFF.